This TCR beta chain was recovered during a study of patients and donors after allogeneic stem cell transplantation. TCRdb recomputed calls from the RT-PCR reads with MiXCR, one row per CDR3 protein. The table lists a few hundred thousand distinct CDR3 sequences, roughly 38% of them singletons. This receptor was taken from a human donor who was either an allogeneic HSCT recipient or a stem cell or donor lymphocyte infusion donor (not recorded which). It is not recorded whose cells these are; they may come from a transplant donor. Sequencing was done on a sample of blood, either unsorted or a sorted T cell fraction (not recorded which).

This CDR3 is CSVARNAYEQYF. The CDR3 DNA sequence: TGCAGCGTTGCCCGTAATGCCTACGAGCAGTACTTC. V usage is TRBV29-1 and J usage is TRBJ2-7; D gene uncertain. From germline, CDR1 is SQVTM and CDR2 ANQGSEA. The CDR3 totals 12 residues. The V end was cut by 4 bases, the J end by 2 bases, with 9 bases between.